Listed below are T cell receptor beta chains from one sample, sequenced in a study of Ad26.COV2.S vaccination and SARS-CoV-2 variants. Clones were read by immunoSEQ multiplex PCR, and TCRdb kept only the in-frame ones, dropping some. The sample holds 450,000 to 550,000 clones, roughly nine tenths seen once. The specimen comprised peripheral blood, sampled in a trial of Ad26.COV2.S vaccine versus placebo. The origin of the receptors is a person between 18 and 65 years old who received the Ad26.COV2.S COVID-19 vaccine or a placebo. CDR3s include the opening cysteine and the closing phenylalanine or tryptophan. D genes are given only for firm matches. A clone size is listed for some rows: how often the clone was seen (once, few, many), or a class if it is expanded.

d_call j_call clone_size v_call cdr3_aa cdr3_nt
TRBD1 TRBJ2-1 - TRBV6-1 CASSESGQYNEQFF TGTGCCAGCAGTGAATCGGGACAGTACAATGAGCAGTTCTTC
- TRBJ2-1 - TRBV29-1 CSVIAYEGDEQFF TGCAGCGTCATTGCCTACGAGGGGGATGAGCAGTTCTTC
TRBD1 TRBJ1-2 - TRBV9 CASSVGPTGPGGYTF TGTGCCAGCAGCGTAGGACCGACAGGGCCGGGAGGCTACACCTTC
- TRBJ1-6 - TRBV6-2/TRBV6-3 CASSYGFSYNSPLHF TGTGCCAGCAGTTACGGATTCTCCTATAATTCACCCCTCCACTTT
- TRBJ2-5 - TRBV29-1 CSVEEQTQYF TGCAGCGTTGAAGAACAGACCCAGTACTTC
- TRBJ2-1 - TRBV5-4 CASSLGLALYNEQFF TGTGCCAGCAGCTTGGGGCTAGCGTTATACAATGAGCAGTTCTTC
TRBD1 TRBJ1-2 - TRBV4-2 CASSNHPSGTGGKYGYTF TGTGCCAGCAGCAACCACCCCTCCGGGACAGGGGGCAAATATGGCTACACCTTC
- TRBJ1-5 - TRBV12-3/TRBV12-4 CASNPGIGQPQHF TGTGCCAGCAACCCAGGGATCGGTCAGCCCCAGCATTTT
- TRBJ1-2 - TRBV19 CASSVGRALFGYTF TGTGCCAGTAGTGTGGGACGGGCCCTTTTTGGCTACACCTTC
- TRBJ1-4 - TRBV7-9 CASSPLGGLWEKLFF TGTGCCAGCAGCCCCCTTGGGGGGCTTTGGGAAAAACTGTTTTTT
- TRBJ2-2 - TRBV24-1 CATSGSLSGGELFF TGTGCCACCAGTGGGTCCTTGTCCGGCGGGGAGCTGTTTTTT
- TRBJ1-2 - TRBV28 CASSLVASGSYGYTF TGTGCCAGCAGTTTAGTTGCGTCTGGGAGCTATGGCTACACCTTC
- TRBJ2-3 - TRBV11-1 CASSPLGSTDTQYF TGTGCCAGCAGCCCCTTGGGTAGCACAGATACGCAGTATTTT
TRBD2 TRBJ2-5 - TRBV2 CASRPGLAGAGQETQYF TGTGCCAGCAGGCCGGGACTAGCGGGAGCCGGCCAAGAGACCCAGTACTTC
- TRBJ2-7 - TRBV2 CASSLSGPTYEQYF TGTGCCAGCAGTCTATCGGGTCCAACCTACGAGCAGTACTTC
- TRBJ1-1 - TRBV2 CASSKGPNTEAFF TGTGCCAGCAGTAAGGGTCCGAACACTGAAGCTTTCTTT
TRBD1 TRBJ1-1 - TRBV19 CASSILSVDRRPNTEAFF TGTGCCAGTAGTATATTATCCGTGGACAGGCGCCCGAACACTGAAGCTTTCTTT
TRBD2 TRBJ2-7 - TRBV19 CASTPRGAGGYEQYF TGTGCCAGTACCCCCCGAGGAGCGGGAGGGTACGAGCAGTACTTC
TRBD1 TRBJ2-7 - TRBV7-8 CASSLVGTGYPYYEQYF TGTGCCAGCAGCTTAGTTGGGACAGGGTATCCCTACTACGAGCAGTACTTC
TRBD1 TRBJ1-5 - TRBV9 CASSAQGQGNQPQHF TGTGCCAGCAGCGCCCAGGGACAGGGTAATCAGCCCCAGCATTTT
- TRBJ1-1 - TRBV24-1 CATSERFLKGTEAFF TGTGCCACCAGTGAAAGATTTCTCAAGGGCACTGAAGCTTTCTTT
- TRBJ1-5 - TRBV7-6 CASSSSYVRGGQPQHF TGTGCCAGCAGCTCCTCTTACGTACGGGGAGGCCAGCCCCAGCATTTT
TRBD1 TRBJ1-5 - TRBV28 CASTKGTQGAGQPQHF TGTGCCAGCACCAAGGGGACACAGGGGGCCGGGCAGCCCCAGCATTTT
- TRBJ2-2 - TRBV2 CATGDSNTGELFF TGTGCCACCGGGGACTCGAACACCGGGGAGCTGTTTTTT
- TRBJ2-7 - TRBV28 CASSFRGGVNEQYF TGTGCCAGCAGTTTCAGGGGGGGAGTGAACGAGCAGTACTTC
- TRBJ2-2 once TRBV3-1/TRBV3-2 CASSREIANTGELFF TGTGCCAGCAGCCGAGAGATTGCGAACACCGGGGAGCTGTTTTTT
TRBD1 TRBJ2-2 - TRBV4-2 CASSQGLSDRANTGELFF TGTGCCAGCAGCCAAGGGCTTTCTGACAGGGCGAACACCGGGGAGCTGTTTTTT
- TRBJ1-1 - TRBV6-4 CASSESDNTEAFF TGTGCCAGCAGTGAGTCAGATAACACTGAAGCTTTCTTT
- TRBJ1-1 - TRBV12-3/TRBV12-4 CASSFGLNTEAFF TGTGCCAGCAGTTTTGGCCTGAACACTGAAGCTTTCTTT
- TRBJ2-7 - TRBV18 CASSPVLAPSYEQYF TGTGCCAGCTCACCAGTCCTAGCGCCTTCCTACGAGCAGTACTTC
- TRBJ2-7 - TRBV28 CASSLFPSPPYEQYF TGTGCCAGCAGTTTATTCCCCTCACCACCCTACGAGCAGTACTTC